These 32 T cell receptor beta chains came from one sample sequenced in a study of T cells after yellow fever vaccination. TCRdb re-called the 5' RACE reads with MiXCR, one entry per CDR3 protein. This table has 100,000 to 150,000 distinct CDR3 sequences, 7.4% appearing once. The sample here was CD4+ T cells sorted from PBMCs, taken about 10 days after the first yellow fever vaccination. The receptors were gathered from a man in his late teens or twenties who received the YFV17D yellow fever vaccine.

This clonotype turned up a few times. The rearrangement joins TRBV5-1 to TRBJ2-3, with D unclear. V gave up 1 base and J gave up 5 bases, with 11 bases separating them. Looked up from germline, CDR1 is SGHRS and CDR2 is YFSETQ. The CDR3 runs to 14 residues. The CDR3 loop is CASSLRAPIDTQYF. The CDR3 DNA reads TGCGCCAGCAGCTTGAGGGCTCCCATAGATACGCAGTATTTT.

This clonotype was seen ten or more times. The V call is TRBV5-1, the J call TRBJ1-3; D possibly corresponds to TRBD1 (5 bases). V lost 1 base, J lost 0 bases, and 11 bases lay in between. Germline V gene sequence: CDR1 SGHRS, CDR2 YFSETQ. The length of the CDR3 is 16 residues. CDR3 in DNA: TGCGCCAGCAGCTTGCTCGCAGGGACCTCTGGAAACACCATATATTTT. Its translation: CASSLLAGTSGNTIYF.

This clonotype was picked up many times. The chain employs TRBV4-1 and TRBJ2-7, with D tentatively TRBD2 (6 bases). The V end was cut by 4 bases, the J end by 1 base, with 14 bases between. Germline-derived CDR1 and CDR2 are MGHRA and YSYEKL. CDR3 length: 15 residues. The CDR3 reads CASSPLWRGSYEQYF. The CDR3 bases are TGCGCCAGCAGCCCTCTTTGGCGGGGATCCTACGAGCAGTACTTC.

The chain uses TRBV6-5 and TRBJ1-1; D possibly corresponds to TRBD1 (5 bases). The CDR3 spans 15 residues. V lost 2 bases and J lost 5, with 15 bases in between. From germline, CDR1 is MNHEY and CDR2 SVGAGI. CDR3 amino acids: CASSYPAGGGTEAFF. Written as DNA, the CDR3 is TGTGCCAGCAGTTACCCCGCGGGGGGTGGAACTGAAGCTTTCTTT.

This clonotype was counted ten times or more. DNA for the CDR3: TGTGCCAGCAGCCCCACTAGCGGTCGGGCAGATACGCAGTATTTT. Translated: CASSPTSGRADTQYF. V usage is TRBV7-9 and J usage is TRBJ2-3; TRBD2 agrees at 8 bases. CDR3 length: 15 residues. J lost 4 bases, V lost 5 bases, and 8 bases had no gene match. Germline lookup yields CDR1 SEHNR and CDR2 FQNEAQ (reference sequence).

The table lists this clonotype with many counts. The chain employs TRBV19 and TRBJ2-3; D unclear. CDR1 is LNHDA, CDR2 SQIVND, per germline (reference sequence). This CDR3 comprises 14 residues. Trimming removed 3 bases from V and 3 bases from J, with 10 bases in between. The CDR3 spells CASSMTGVTDTQYF. CDR3 nucleotides: TGTGCCAGTAGTATGACTGGGGTGACAGATACGCAGTATTTT. The full variable domain, completed using reference TRBV19 and TRBJ2-3, is DGGITQSPKYLFRKEGQNVTLSCEQNLNHDAMYWYRQDPGQGLRLIYYSQIVNDFQKGDIAEGYSVSREKKESFPLTVTSAQKNPTAFYLCASSMTGVTDTQYFGPGTRLTVL.

This clonotype was found many times. J is TRBJ1-5 and V is TRBV12-3 or TRBV12-4; D not certain. The CDR3 is 13 amino acids. Trimming took 2 bases from V and 0 from J, leaving 2 bases between them. CDR3 amino acids: CASSLLSNQPQHF. CDR3 nucleotide sequence: TGTGCCAGCAGTTTACTTAGCAATCAGCCCCAGCATTTT.

This sequence joins TRBV5-1 and TRBJ2-3, with 7 bases matching TRBD2. The germline V gene encodes CDR1 SGHRS and CDR2 YFSETQ. V lost 0 bases, J lost 0 bases, and 4 bases stayed unmatched. The CDR3 is 16 amino acids. The CDR3 DNA is TGCGCCAGCAGCTTGGGATTGCGGGGGAGCACAGATACGCAGTATTTT. This translates into CASSLGLRGSTDTQYF.

This clonotype was observed at least ten times. V gene TRBV6-2 or TRBV6-3 combines with J gene TRBJ2-2; 11 nucleotides match TRBD2. V trimming: 8 bases; J trimming: 4 bases; junction bases outside the gene matches: 3. The CDR3 contains 14 residues. The germline V gene has CDR1 MNHEY and CDR2 SVGEGT. CDR3 sequence (DNA): TGTGCCAGCCGGCTAGCGGGGGGCACCGGGGAGCTGTTTTTT. It codes for CASRLAGGTGELFF.

This clonotype occurred many times. The J gene is TRBJ2-3, the V gene TRBV6-1; a weak D match, TRBD2 (6 bases). Germline V gives CDR1 MNHNS, CDR2 SASEGT. The CDR3 runs 14 residues. With 7 bases removed from V and 4 bases from J, the gap between germline ends came to 15 bases. The chain's CDR3 is CASKAGGAADTQYF. CDR3 sequence (DNA): TGTGCCAGCAAGGCGGGCGGGGCCGCAGATACGCAGTATTTT.

This clonotype was seen many times. V gene TRBV12-3 or TRBV12-4 combines with J gene TRBJ2-1, with unresolved D. V lost 1 base and J lost 5, with 15 bases in between. The CDR3 consists of 16 residues. The CDR3 spells CASSLGFRLTNNEQFF. The CDR3 coding sequence is TGTGCCAGCAGTTTAGGCTTTCGTTTGACAAACAATGAGCAGTTCTTC.

This clonotype was counted a few times. The chain combines TRBV19 with TRBJ2-2; unclear D gene. The CDR3 consists of 14 residues. CDR1 and CDR2 (germline): LNHDA, SQIVND (reference sequence). The ends were cut back, 7 bases at V and 0 bases at J, with 9 bases in the middle. The CDR3 DNA is TGTGCCAGTATTCGACAAGCGAACACCGGGGAGCTGTTTTTT. Translating gives CASIRQANTGELFF.

This clonotype showed up just a few times. The chain joins TRBV27 to TRBJ1-5; D unresolved. Per germline, CDR1 MNHEY and CDR2 SMNVEV (reference sequence). V was pared by 5 bases and J by 9 bases, with 14 bases between. The CDR3 sequence is 13 residues long. CDR3 region: CASSPTGGRPQHF. The CDR3 coding sequence is TGTGCCAGCAGTCCGACCGGCGGGCGGCCCCAGCATTTT.

This clonotype was counted ten times or more. The chain combines TRBV7-2 with TRBJ1-2; 7 bases map to TRBD1. J gave up 4 bases and V 5 bases, and 7 bases lay outside the gene matches. The CDR3 has 14 residues. CDR1 SGHTA and CDR2 FQGNSA come from the germline V gene. For the CDR3, the DNA is TGTGCCAGCAGCCTGGGGGGGACAGTCTATGGCTACACCTTC. This encodes CASSLGGTVYGYTF.

This clonotype was seen ten or more times. This chain uses TRBV6-2 or TRBV6-3 with TRBJ2-7, with D perhaps being TRBD1 or TRBD2 (5 bases each). The germline V gene has CDR1 MNHEY and CDR2 SVGEGT. V was cut by 7 bases and J by 6 bases, with 19 bases left in between. This CDR3 spans 14 amino acids. This CDR3 reads CASNPGRRGGEQYV. The CDR3 DNA is TGTGCCAGCAACCCGGGAAGAAGGGGCGGCGAGCAGTACGTC.

This clonotype was counted ten times or more. This sequence joins TRBV12-3 or TRBV12-4 and TRBJ2-7; D call uncertain. This CDR3 spans 12 amino acids. V shed 3 bases and J shed 12 bases, with 15 bases lying between them. CDR3 nucleotides: TGTGCCAGCAGTTTTAGTACGGGTTACACGTACTTC. It translates to CASSFSTGYTYF.

This clonotype was counted at least ten times. The rearrangement joins TRBV5-1 to TRBJ2-7, with 9 bases identical to TRBD1. The length of the CDR3 is 14 residues. Losses at the gene ends were 2 bases for V and 5 bases for J; bases not matched to a gene: 5. CDR1 and CDR2 (germline): SGHRS, YFSETQ. Written as DNA, the CDR3 is TGCGCCAGCAGCTTACCCGGGACAGGGAACGAGCAGTACTTC. It yields the protein CASSLPGTGNEQYF.

With respect to this clonotype: A read error is possible here, since a much larger clone lies one base away. The chain has TRBV7-2 and TRBJ2-7; 11 bases map to TRBD2. The CDR3 covers 15 residues. Germline V gene lookup returns CDR1 SGHTA and CDR2 FQGNSA. The CDR3 sequence: CASSYNSGGAYEQCF. For the CDR3, the DNA is TGTGCCAGCAGCTACAATAGCGGGGGGGCCTACGAGCAGTGCTTC.

This clonotype was recorded many times. The chain couples TRBV6-1 to TRBJ2-7; perhaps TRBD1 as D (6 bases). Germline lookup yields CDR1 MNHNS and CDR2 SASEGT. The CDR3 is 15 residues long. Trimming took 6 bases from V and 0 from J, leaving 15 bases between them. DNA of the CDR3: TGTGCCAGCAGGGATCTAGGGGGTAGCTCCTACGAGCAGTACTTC. It specifies CASRDLGGSSYEQYF.

Many counts were recorded for this clonotype. The chain combines TRBV20-1 with TRBJ2-3; TRBD2 agrees at 9 bases. After removal of 6 bases from V and 5 bases from J, the junction contained 21 bases not matched to a gene. This CDR3 is built from 18 residues. Germline CDR1 and CDR2: DFQATT and SNEGSKA (reference sequence). CDR3 sequence: CSAEPLGGRGGRLDTQYF. The CDR3 nucleotides read TGCAGTGCAGAGCCCCTCGGGGGGCGGGGGGGCCGATTAGATACGCAGTATTTT.

This clonotype has at least ten counts. This chain links TRBV6-5 with TRBJ2-3; tentatively, D is TRBD2 (6 bases). CDR3 length: 15 amino acids. Trimming took 0 bases from V and 4 from J, leaving 11 bases between them. The germline V gene encodes CDR1 MNHEY and CDR2 SVGAGI. In DNA, the CDR3 is TGTGCCAGCAGTTACTCTGCGGGGTGGGCAGATACGCAGTATTTT. Its translation: CASSYSAGWADTQYF.

This clonotype came up many times. V usage is TRBV5-1 and J usage is TRBJ2-5, with 8 bases fitting TRBD1. J lost 5 bases, V lost 5 bases, and 5 bases had no gene match. This CDR3 is built from 13 residues. CDR1 and CDR2 (germline): SGHRS, YFSETQ. The CDR3, as DNA: TGCGCCAGCAGGACAGGGGATCGGGAGACCCAGTACTTC. Its protein is CASRTGDRETQYF. Full variable domain (outside the CDR3, taken from reference TRBV5-1 and TRBJ2-5): KAGVTQTPRYLIKTRGQQVTLSCSPISGHRSVSWYQQTPGQGLQFLFEYFSETQRNKGNFPGRFSGRQFSNSRSEMNVSTLELGDSALYLCASRTGDRETQYFGPGTRLLVL.

This clonotype was recorded many times. This sequence joins TRBV12-3 or TRBV12-4 and TRBJ1-6; TRBD1 matches 7 bases. The V segment lost 5 bases and the J segment 6 bases; nucleotides outside the gene matches: 4. The length of the CDR3 is 14 residues. CDR3 bases: TGTGCCAGCAGTCGGGACAGTCTTAATTCACCCCTCCACTTT. Translating gives CASSRDSLNSPLHF.

At least ten counts were recorded for this clonotype. The chain recombines TRBV20-1 with TRBJ1-2, with D unresolved. The V end lost 3 bases, the J end lost 5 bases, and 10 bases lay between the germline ends. The CDR3 totals 12 residues. Germline CDR1 is DFQATT and CDR2 is SNEGSKA (reference sequence). The CDR3 nucleotides are TGCAGTGCTAGGTTGGGATTTTATGGCTACACCTTC. This gives the protein CSARLGFYGYTF.

This clonotype was found a few times. The chain has TRBV3-1 and TRBJ2-1, with TRBD2 as a possible D gene (6 bases). Germline assignment: CDR1 LGHDT and CDR2 YNNKEL (reference sequence). The CDR3 consists of 17 residues. V lost 1 base and J lost 2, with 15 bases in between. CDR3 sequence: CASSQGAGTLPYNEQFF. CDR3 DNA: TGTGCCAGCAGCCAAGGGGCGGGGACCCTCCCCTACAATGAGCAGTTCTTC.

This clonotype came up many times. The V call is TRBV2, the J call TRBJ1-1; no reliable D call. The V gene lost 6 bases and the J gene lost 4 bases, with 6 bases spanning the gap. The germline V gene has CDR1 SNHLY and CDR2 FYNNEI. CDR3 length: 11 residues. As DNA, the CDR3 is TGTGCCAGCAGGCAGCTCACTGAAGCTTTCTTT. This gives the protein CASRQLTEAFF.

The sample holds many counts of this clonotype. V is TRBV5-1 and J is TRBJ2-5, with 9 bases aligning to TRBD2. The ends lost 4 bases at V and 0 bases at J; junction bases unmatched: 7. The CDR3 sequence is 16 residues long. From germline, CDR1 is SGHRS and CDR2 YFSETQ. Here the CDR3 DNA reads TGCGCCAGCAGCACGCTAGCGGGGCCGTACCAAGAGACCCAGTACTTC. Amino acids: CASSTLAGPYQETQYF.

This clonotype was recorded many times. The gene calls are TRBV20-1 and TRBJ2-1, with 13 bases matching TRBD2. The CDR3 sequence is 18 residues long. Germline trimming cut 3 bases from V and 4 bases from J; bases unmatched to any gene: 12. Germline V gene data show CDR1 as DFQATT and CDR2 as SNEGSKA (reference sequence). CDR3 in amino acids: CSASLPELAGGLYNEQFF. CDR3 in DNA: TGCAGTGCTAGCCTCCCAGAACTAGCGGGGGGGTTGTACAATGAGCAGTTCTTC.

V gene TRBV5-1 combines with J gene TRBJ2-7; D unresolved. Trimming stripped 0 bases from V and 6 bases from J, with 7 bases between. Germline V gene lookup returns CDR1 SGHRS and CDR2 YFSETQ. The CDR3 runs 12 residues. CDR3 in DNA: TGCGCCAGCAGCTTGGTTCATGGCGAGCAGTACTTC. Protein sequence: CASSLVHGEQYF.

In this sample, this clonotype turned up many times. This rearrangement joins TRBV12-3 or TRBV12-4 to TRBJ2-5; the D gene is possibly TRBD2 (5 bases). This CDR3 comprises 14 residues. Trimming pared 6 bases from V and 4 bases from J, leaving 15 bases between. CDR3 region: CASSLRRRRETQYF. In DNA form, the CDR3 reads TGTGCCAGCAGCCTCCGGAGGCGACGAGAGACCCAGTACTTC.

Remarks on this clonotype: Possible read error: a much larger clone is one base away. The gene calls are TRBV6-2 or TRBV6-3 and TRBJ2-5; D may be TRBD1 (6 bases). This CDR3 is 12 amino acids long. V shed 8 bases and J shed 5 bases, with 12 bases lying between them. The V gene's germline CDR1 is MNHEY and CDR2 SVGEGT. CDR3 protein: CASGQRMETQYF. CDR3 DNA sequence: TGTGCCAGCGGACAGCGGATGGAGACCCAGTACTTC.

This clonotype was observed at least ten times. The chain combines TRBV7-2 with TRBJ2-3; 11 bases fit TRBD2. This CDR3 has 17 amino acids. J lost 2 bases, V lost 2 bases, and 6 bases had no gene match. CDR1 and CDR2 (germline): SGHTA, FQGNSA. The CDR3 here is CASSLYPLAGVTDTQYF. CDR3 nucleotide sequence: TGTGCCAGCAGCTTATACCCACTAGCGGGGGTCACAGATACGCAGTATTTT.